These 14 T cell receptor beta chains share one sample of origin, sequenced in a study of cytomegalovirus exposure and HLA in healthy donors. Profiled with immunoSEQ multiplex PCR; TCRdb holds only in-frame clones, not every one. The table shows fewer than 200,000 clones, with around 81% occurring only once. Source material: PBMCs. These receptors were taken from a woman aged 18-35 years in good health and CMV-seropositive.

The chain carries TRBV7-3 and TRBJ1-1; tentative D call: TRBD1 (6 bases). Trimming stripped 3 bases from V and 1 base from J, with 6 bases between. The germline V gene has CDR1 SGHTA and CDR2 FQGTGA. CDR3 size: 13 residues. The CDR3 DNA sequence: TGTGCCAGCAGCTTGACAGGGAACACTGAAGCTTTCTTT. This encodes CASSLTGNTEAFF.

The chain links TRBV6-1 to TRBJ1-2; TRBD1 matches 12 bases. The ends lost 6 bases at V and 4 bases at J; junction bases unmatched: 6. CDR1 MNHNS and CDR2 SASEGT come from the germline V gene. This CDR3 comprises 15 residues. CDR3 loop: CASSPPGQGAYGYTF. For the CDR3, the DNA is TGTGCCAGCAGCCCACCGGGACAGGGGGCCTATGGCTACACCTTC.

The chain joins TRBV28 to TRBJ1-5; a weak D match, TRBD1 (5 bases). Germline values: CDR1 MDHEN, CDR2 SYDVKM. Trimming stripped 10 bases from V and 0 bases from J, with 10 bases between. The CDR3 totals 13 residues. The CDR3 reads CATLQVSNQPQHF. For the CDR3, the DNA is TGTGCCACCCTACAGGTTAGCAATCAGCCCCAGCATTTT. The full variable domain, completed using reference TRBV28 and TRBJ1-5, is DVKVTQSSRYLVKRTGEKVFLECVQDMDHENMFWYRQDPGLGLRLIYFSYDVKMKEKGDIPEGYSVSREKKERFSLILESASTNQTSMYLCATLQVSNQPQHFGDGTRLSIL.

The rearrangement joins TRBV19 to TRBJ2-2; 7 bases line up with TRBD1. From germline, CDR1 is LNHDA and CDR2 SQIVND (reference sequence). The junction had 5 bases not matched to a gene; V was cut back by 5 bases and J by 2 bases. This CDR3 is built from 15 residues. This CDR3 is CASSSGTVNTGELFF. Written as DNA, the CDR3 is TGTGCCAGTAGTTCCGGGACAGTCAACACCGGGGAGCTGTTTTTT.

CDR3: CASSSTGELFF. CDR3 sequence (DNA): TGTGCCAGCAGCTCTACCGGGGAGCTGTTTTTT. The J gene is TRBJ2-2, the V gene TRBV7-2; D gene unclear. Germline CDR1 is SGHTA and CDR2 is FQGNSA. CDR3 length: 11 amino acids. Trimming took off 4 bases at V and 5 bases at J, with 2 bases between the two ends. The full variable domain, in which reference TRBV7-2 and TRBJ2-2 provide the parts outside the CDR3, is GAGVSQSPSNKVTEKGKDVELRCDPISGHTALYWYRQSLGQGLEFLIYFQGNSAPDKSGLPSDRFSAERTGGSVSTLTIQRTQQEDSAVYLCASSSTGELFFGEGSRLTVL.

The chain has TRBV29-1 and TRBJ1-2, with 9 bases identical to TRBD1. Per germline, CDR1 SQVTM and CDR2 ANQGSEA. The CDR3 length is 13 residues. J lost 7 bases, V lost 0 bases, and 3 bases had no gene match. The CDR3 region is CSVEEGQGFGYTF. In DNA form, the CDR3 reads TGCAGCGTTGAAGAGGGACAGGGATTTGGCTACACCTTC.

The DNA for the CDR3 is TGTGCCAGCAGCTGGCGCGGGAGCCTTTGGGAGCAGTTCTTC. It encodes CASSWRGSLWEQFF. The J gene is TRBJ2-1, the V gene TRBV13; TRBD2 matches at 7 bases. The germline gives CDR1 PRHDT, CDR2 FYEKMQ (reference sequence). The V gene end was trimmed by 4 bases and the J gene end by 10 bases; junction bases not matched to a gene: 10. The CDR3 is made up of 14 amino acids.

This clone was seen more than once but under ten times. The chain has TRBV7-2 and TRBJ1-6, with 9 bases matching TRBD1. Germline loops: CDR1 SGHTA, CDR2 FQGNSA. The CDR3 totals 15 residues. Unmatched junction bases numbered 3, after V lost 0 bases and J lost 9 bases. The CDR3 coding sequence is TGTGCCAGCAGCTTAGCTTCGGACAGGGGTTCACCCCTCCACTTT. As protein: CASSLASDRGSPLHF.

The chain recombines TRBV6-1 with TRBJ2-2; 10 nucleotides line up with TRBD1. Germline V gene data show CDR1 as MNHNS and CDR2 as SASEGT. J was trimmed by 7 bases and V by 6 bases; bases with no gene match: 8. The CDR3 covers 15 residues. The CDR3 region is CASRGDRGEYGELFF. CDR3 nucleotides: TGTGCCAGCAGGGGGGACAGGGGAGAATACGGGGAGCTGTTTTTT.

The chain employs TRBV2 and TRBJ1-5; the match to TRBD1 covers 8 bases. The V gene end was trimmed by 5 bases and the J gene end by 4 bases; junction bases not matched to a gene: 4. CDR3 size: 14 residues. Germline V gene sequence: CDR1 SNHLY, CDR2 FYNNEI. In DNA, the CDR3 is TGTGCCAGCAGTCTTGACAGGGGTAATCAGCCCCAGCATTTT. Its protein is CASSLDRGNQPQHF.

V is TRBV29-1 and J is TRBJ2-7; 10 bases are a match to TRBD2. The V gene's germline CDR1 is SQVTM and CDR2 ANQGSEA. The CDR3 is 13 residues long. After removal of 4 bases from V and 3 bases from J, the junction contained 3 bases not matched to a gene. The CDR3 coding sequence is TGCAGCGTTGGGGTAGCGGGGGGCTACGAGCAGTACTTC. It codes for CSVGVAGGYEQYF.

The chain links TRBV5-8 to TRBJ1-1, with TRBD1 identical over 7 bases. Germline V lookup: CDR1 SGHTS, CDR2 YDEGEE. J lost 3 bases, V lost 1 base, and 6 bases had no gene match. The CDR3 is 15 residues long. The CDR3 DNA follows: TGTGCCAGCAGCTTGAGGGACAGTCGCGACACTGAAGCTTTCTTT. It is translated as CASSLRDSRDTEAFF.

The chain recombines TRBV7-7 with TRBJ2-2, with TRBD1 identical over 9 bases. Germline V gene lookup returns CDR1 SSHAT and CDR2 FNYEAQ (reference sequence). V trimming: 3 bases; J trimming: 3 bases; junction bases outside the gene matches: 2. The CDR3 sequence is 15 residues long. The CDR3 DNA reads TGTGCCAGCAGCTTGGGACAGGGTCACACCGGGGAGCTGTTTTTT. Protein product: CASSLGQGHTGELFF.

The sample holds a few counts of this clone. The J gene is TRBJ1-6, the V gene TRBV6-6; 7 nucleotides align to TRBD1. The trim removed 0 bases at V and 7 bases at J, leaving 3 bases unmatched. Germline CDR1 is MNHNY and CDR2 is SVGAGI (reference sequence). The CDR3 totals 15 residues. The CDR3 nucleotides read TGTGCCAGCAGTTACTCAGGGGGCGACAATTCACCCCTCCACTTT. Translated: CASSYSGGDNSPLHF.